The present entry profiles one TCR beta chain with its context. Treatment indicated: randomized to nivolumab then ipilimumab (arm A) or the reverse (arm B). DNA-damaging chemotherapy had not been given to any patient beforehand. From thawed PBMCs, live CD3+CD8+ cells negative for CD19 and CD56 were sorted. The junction had 6 bases not matched to a gene; V was cut back by 0 bases and J by 4 bases. The CDR3 runs to 16 residues. The germline V gene has CDR1 LGHNA and CDR2 YSLEER. The data were obtained in a study of sequential checkpoint blockade in melanoma. The overall study: After both sequences, patients received maintenance nivolumab.

This table comes from immunoSEQ multiplex PCR, and its TCRdb copy is limited to in-frame clones, with some not included. The sample includes fewer than 45,000 clones, more than 80% of them seen just once. The V call is TRBV4-3, the J call TRBJ2-1, with 7 bases lining up with TRBD2. This receptor was identified in a human donor with melanoma. Material: CD8+ T cells sorted from blood (inferred from file names), obtained from a patient given nivolumab and ipilimumab in sequence. In nucleotides, the CDR3 is TGCGCCAGCAGCCAAGATCCTAGCGGACCTTACAATGAGCAGTTCTTC. Translation: CASSQDPSGPYNEQFF.